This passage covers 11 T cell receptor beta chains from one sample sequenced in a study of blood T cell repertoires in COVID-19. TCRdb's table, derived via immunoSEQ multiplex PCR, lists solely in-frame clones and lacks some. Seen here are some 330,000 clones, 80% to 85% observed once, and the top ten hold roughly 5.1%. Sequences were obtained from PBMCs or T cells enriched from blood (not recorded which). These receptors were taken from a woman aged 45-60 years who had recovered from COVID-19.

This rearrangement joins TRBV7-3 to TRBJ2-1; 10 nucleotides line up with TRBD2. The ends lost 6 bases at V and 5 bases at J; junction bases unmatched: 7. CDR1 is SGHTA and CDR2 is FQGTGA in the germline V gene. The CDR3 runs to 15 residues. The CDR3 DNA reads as TGTGCCAGCAGTTTACGACTAGCGGGTAACAATGAGCAGTTCTTC. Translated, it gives CASSLRLAGNNEQFF. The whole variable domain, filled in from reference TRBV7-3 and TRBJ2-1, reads GAGVSQTPSNKVTEKGKYVELRCDPISGHTALYWYRQSLGQGPEFLIYFQGTGAADDSGLPNDRFFAVRPEGSVSTLKIQRTERGDSAVYLCASSLRLAGNNEQFFGPGTRLTVL.

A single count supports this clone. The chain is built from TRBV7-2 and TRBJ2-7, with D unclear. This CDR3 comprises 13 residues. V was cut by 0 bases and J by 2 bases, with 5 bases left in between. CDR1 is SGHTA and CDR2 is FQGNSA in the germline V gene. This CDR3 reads CASSLAQTYEQYF. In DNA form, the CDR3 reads TGTGCCAGCAGCTTAGCACAAACCTACGAGCAGTACTTC.

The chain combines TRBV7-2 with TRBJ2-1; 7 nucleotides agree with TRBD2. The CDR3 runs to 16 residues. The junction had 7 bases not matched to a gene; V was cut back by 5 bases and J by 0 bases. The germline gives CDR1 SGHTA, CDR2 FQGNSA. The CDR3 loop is CASSPSSGRSYNEQFF. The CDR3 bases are TGTGCCAGCAGCCCGTCTAGCGGCCGCTCCTACAATGAGCAGTTCTTC.

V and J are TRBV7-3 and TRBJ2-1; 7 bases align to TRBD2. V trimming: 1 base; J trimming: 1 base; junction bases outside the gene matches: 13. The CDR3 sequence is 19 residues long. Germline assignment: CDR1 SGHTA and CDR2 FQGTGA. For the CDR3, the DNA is TGTGCCAGCAGCTTAAACTTGGCGGGGCGGGGGAAGTCCTACAATGAGCAGTTCTTC. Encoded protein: CASSLNLAGRGKSYNEQFF.

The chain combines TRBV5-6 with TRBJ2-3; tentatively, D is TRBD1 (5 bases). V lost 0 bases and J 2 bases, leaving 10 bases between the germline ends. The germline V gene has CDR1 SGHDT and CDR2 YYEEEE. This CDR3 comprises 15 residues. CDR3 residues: CASSLADIHTDTQYF. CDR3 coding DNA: TGTGCCAGCAGCTTGGCGGACATACACACAGATACGCAGTATTTT.

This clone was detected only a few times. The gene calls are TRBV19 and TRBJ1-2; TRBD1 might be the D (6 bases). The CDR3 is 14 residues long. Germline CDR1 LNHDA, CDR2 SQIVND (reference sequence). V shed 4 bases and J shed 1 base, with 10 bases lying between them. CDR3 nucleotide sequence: TGTGCCAGTAGTAGAACAGGGCTTAACTATGGCTACACCTTC. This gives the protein CASSRTGLNYGYTF.

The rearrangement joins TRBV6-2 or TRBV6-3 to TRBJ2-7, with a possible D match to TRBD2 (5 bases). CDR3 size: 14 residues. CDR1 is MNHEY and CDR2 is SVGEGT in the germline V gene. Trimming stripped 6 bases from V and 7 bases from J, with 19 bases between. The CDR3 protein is CASSPPGRRGEQYF. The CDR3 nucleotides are TGTGCCAGCAGCCCCCCCGGGCGCCGCGGGGAGCAGTACTTC.

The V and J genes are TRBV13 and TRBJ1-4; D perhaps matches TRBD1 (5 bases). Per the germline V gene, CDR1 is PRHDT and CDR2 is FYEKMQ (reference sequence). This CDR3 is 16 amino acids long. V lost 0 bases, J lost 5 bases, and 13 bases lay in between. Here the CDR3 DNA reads TGTGCCAGCAGCTTAGGCTGGGCAGGGTCAAATGAAAAACTGTTTTTT. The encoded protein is CASSLGWAGSNEKLFF.

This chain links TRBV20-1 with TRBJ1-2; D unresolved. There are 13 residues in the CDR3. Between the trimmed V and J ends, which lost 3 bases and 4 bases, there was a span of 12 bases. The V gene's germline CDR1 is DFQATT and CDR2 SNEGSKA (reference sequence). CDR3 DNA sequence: TGCAGTGCTAGTCTGGCAGTCCTCTATGGCTACACCTTC. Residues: CSASLAVLYGYTF.

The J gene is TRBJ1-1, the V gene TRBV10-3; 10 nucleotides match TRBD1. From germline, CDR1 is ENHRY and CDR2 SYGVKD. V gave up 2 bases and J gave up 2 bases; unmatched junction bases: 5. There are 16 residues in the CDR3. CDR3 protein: CAISERDRGINTEAFF. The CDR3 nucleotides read TGTGCCATCAGTGAGCGGGACAGGGGAATCAACACTGAAGCTTTCTTT.

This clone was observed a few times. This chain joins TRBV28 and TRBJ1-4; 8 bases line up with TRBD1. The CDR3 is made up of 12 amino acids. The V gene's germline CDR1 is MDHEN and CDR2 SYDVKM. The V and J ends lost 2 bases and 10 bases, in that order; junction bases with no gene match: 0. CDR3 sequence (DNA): TGTGCCAGCAGTTTAGACAGGGGAAAACTGTTTTTT. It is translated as CASSLDRGKLFF.